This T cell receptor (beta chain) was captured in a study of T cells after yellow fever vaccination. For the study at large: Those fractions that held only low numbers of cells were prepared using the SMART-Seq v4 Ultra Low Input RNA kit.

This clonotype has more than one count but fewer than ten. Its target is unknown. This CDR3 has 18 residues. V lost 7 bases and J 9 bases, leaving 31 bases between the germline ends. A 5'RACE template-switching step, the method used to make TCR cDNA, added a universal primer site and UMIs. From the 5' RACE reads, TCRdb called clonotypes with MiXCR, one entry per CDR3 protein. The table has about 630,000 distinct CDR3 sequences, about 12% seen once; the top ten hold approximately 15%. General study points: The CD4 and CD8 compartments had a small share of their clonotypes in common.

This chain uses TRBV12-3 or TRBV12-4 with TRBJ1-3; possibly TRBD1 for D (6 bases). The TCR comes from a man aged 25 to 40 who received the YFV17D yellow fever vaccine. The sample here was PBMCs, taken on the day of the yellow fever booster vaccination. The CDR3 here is CASTLITGGQTGFSTIYF. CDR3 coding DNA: TGTGCCAGCACCCTTATAACGGGAGGACAGACTGGATTCAGCACCATATATTTT.